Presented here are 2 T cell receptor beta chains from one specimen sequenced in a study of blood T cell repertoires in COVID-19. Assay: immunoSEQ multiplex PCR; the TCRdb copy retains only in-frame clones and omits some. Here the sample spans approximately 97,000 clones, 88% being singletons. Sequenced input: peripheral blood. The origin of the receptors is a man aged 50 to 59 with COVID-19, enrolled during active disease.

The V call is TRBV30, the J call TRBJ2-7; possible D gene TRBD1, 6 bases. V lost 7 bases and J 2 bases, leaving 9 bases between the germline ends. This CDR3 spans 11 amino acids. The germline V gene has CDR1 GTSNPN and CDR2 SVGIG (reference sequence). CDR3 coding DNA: TGTGCCTCTGGACAGACCTACGAGCAGTACTTC. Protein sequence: CASGQTYEQYF.

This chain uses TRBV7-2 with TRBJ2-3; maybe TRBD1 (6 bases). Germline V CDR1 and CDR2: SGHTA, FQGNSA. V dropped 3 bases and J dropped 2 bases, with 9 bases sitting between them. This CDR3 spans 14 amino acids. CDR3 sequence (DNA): TGTGCCAGCAGCTTGGGACACCTCACAGATACGCAGTATTTT. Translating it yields CASSLGHLTDTQYF.